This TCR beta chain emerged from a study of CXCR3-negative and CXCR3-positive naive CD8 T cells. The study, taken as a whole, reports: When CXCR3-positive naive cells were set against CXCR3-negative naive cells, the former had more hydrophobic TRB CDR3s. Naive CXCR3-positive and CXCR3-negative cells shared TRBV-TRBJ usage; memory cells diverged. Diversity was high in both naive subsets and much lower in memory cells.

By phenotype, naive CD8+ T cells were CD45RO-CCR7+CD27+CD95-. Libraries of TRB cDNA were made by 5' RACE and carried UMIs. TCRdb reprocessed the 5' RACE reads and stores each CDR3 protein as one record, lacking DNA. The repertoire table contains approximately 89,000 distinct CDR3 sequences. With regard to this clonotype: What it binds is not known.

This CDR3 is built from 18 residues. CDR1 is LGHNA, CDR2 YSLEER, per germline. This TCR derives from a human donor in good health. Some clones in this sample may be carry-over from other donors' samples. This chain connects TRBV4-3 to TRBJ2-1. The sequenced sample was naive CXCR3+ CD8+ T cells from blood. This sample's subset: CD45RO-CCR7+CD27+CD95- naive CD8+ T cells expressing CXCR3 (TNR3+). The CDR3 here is CASSQDPSRTPSYNEQFF.